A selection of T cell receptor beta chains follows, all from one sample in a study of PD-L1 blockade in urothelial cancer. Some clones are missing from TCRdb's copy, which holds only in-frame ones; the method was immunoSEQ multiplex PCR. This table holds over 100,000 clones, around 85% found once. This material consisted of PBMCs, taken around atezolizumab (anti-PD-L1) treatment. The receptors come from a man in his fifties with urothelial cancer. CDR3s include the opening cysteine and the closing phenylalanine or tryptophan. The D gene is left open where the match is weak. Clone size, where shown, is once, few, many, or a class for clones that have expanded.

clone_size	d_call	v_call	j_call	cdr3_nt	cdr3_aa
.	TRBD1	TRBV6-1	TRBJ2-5	TGTGCCAGCAGTTCCTTGGACAGGGAGGAGACCCAGTACTTC	CASSSLDREETQYF
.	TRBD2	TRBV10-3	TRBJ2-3	TGTGCCATCAGTGAGATCCCCAGCGGGAGGGCAACAGATACGCAGTATTTT	CAISEIPSGRATDTQYF
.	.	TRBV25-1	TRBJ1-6	TGTGCCAGCAGTGAGCACAGGGATAATTCACCCCTCCACTTT	CASSEHRDNSPLHF
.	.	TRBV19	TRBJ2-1	TGTGCCAGTAGTATATTAGCGGACAATGAGCAGTTCTTC	CASSILADNEQFF
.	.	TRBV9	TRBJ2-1	TGTGCCAGCAGCCCCGGACTCCATCCCACGAGCTACAATGAGCAGTTCTTC	CASSPGLHPTSYNEQFF
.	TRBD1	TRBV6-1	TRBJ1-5	TGTGCCGGACGTAGGACAGGGGACAATCAGCCCCAGCATTTT	CAGRRTGDNQPQHF
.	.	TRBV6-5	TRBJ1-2	TGTGCCAGCAGATCAGGGGTTAACTATGGCTACACCTTC	CASRSGVNYGYTF
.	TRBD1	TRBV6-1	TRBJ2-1	TGTGCCAGCAGAACGGGCGGGACAGGGTCCGATGAGCAGTTCTTC	CASRTGGTGSDEQFF
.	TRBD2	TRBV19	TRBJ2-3	TGTGCCAGTAGTATTTGGGGGGGTCGGTCCGGGAATACGCAGTATTTT	CASSIWGGRSGNTQYF
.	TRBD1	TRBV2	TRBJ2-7	TGTGCCAGCAGGGTGACAGGGTACGAGCAGTACTTC	CASRVTGYEQYF
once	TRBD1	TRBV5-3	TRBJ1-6	TGTGCCAGAAACTCCCCTAAAGGACAGGGCTCACCCCTCCACTTT	CARNSPKGQGSPLHF
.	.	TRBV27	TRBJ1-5	TGTGCCAGCAGTTTGGCAGGGATCAATCAGCCCCAGCATTTT	CASSLAGINQPQHF
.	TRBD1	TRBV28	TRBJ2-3	TGTGCCAGCAGGAGTTTGCTAGGGCGGGGACAGGGCCCCACAGATACGCAGTATTTT	CASRSLLGRGQGPTDTQYF
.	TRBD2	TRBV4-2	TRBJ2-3	TGTGCCAGCAGCCAGAGACTAGCGGGAGGGGTGTCCACAGATACGCAGTATTTT	CASSQRLAGGVSTDTQYF
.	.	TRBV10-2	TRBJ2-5	TGCGCCAGCGCATATTTAGCGGTAGAGACCCAGTACTTC	CASAYLAVETQYF
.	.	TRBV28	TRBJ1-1	TGTGCCAGCAGTTTTCCCTCCCGGGGGGGGGAAGCTTTCTTT	CASSFPSRGGEAFF
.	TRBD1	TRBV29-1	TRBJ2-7	TGCAGCGTTGAAGATATTCCGGACAGGGAATCCTACGAGCAGTACTTC	CSVEDIPDRESYEQYF
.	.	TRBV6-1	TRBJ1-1	TGTGCCAGCAGTGAAGGAGGCCTGACCACTGAAGCTTTCTTT	CASSEGGLTTEAFF
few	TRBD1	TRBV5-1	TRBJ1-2	TGCGCCAGCAGCATGGACAGGGGAAACGGCTACACCTTC	CASSMDRGNGYTF
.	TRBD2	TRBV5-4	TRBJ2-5	TGTGCCAGCAGCTACACGGGACTAGTAAGAGGAGAGACCCAGTACTTC	CASSYTGLVRGETQYF
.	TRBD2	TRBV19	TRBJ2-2	TGTGCCAGTAGTATTGGGAGGGTTGGGACCGGGGAGCTGTTTTTT	CASSIGRVGTGELFF
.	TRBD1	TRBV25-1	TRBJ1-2	TGTGCCAGCAGTGAATATACCCCCATCTCGACAGGGATGAGGGGCTACACCTTC	CASSEYTPISTGMRGYTF
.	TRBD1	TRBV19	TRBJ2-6	TGTGCCAGTAGTCGGACGACAGGGGTCTCTGGGGCCAACGTCCTGACTTTC	CASSRTTGVSGANVLTF
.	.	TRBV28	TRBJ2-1	TGTGCCACCTATTCGTCCGGAGAGTCCTACAATGAGCAGTTCTTC	CATYSSGESYNEQFF
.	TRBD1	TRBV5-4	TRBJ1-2	TGTGCCAGCAGCCCCGGGACAGGTCAGGGCTATGGCTACACCTTC	CASSPGTGQGYGYTF
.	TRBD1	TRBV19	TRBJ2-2	TGTGCCAGTAGTCCGGGACAGGGTTTGTTTGGGGAGCTGTTTTTT	CASSPGQGLFGELFF
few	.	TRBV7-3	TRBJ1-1	TGTGCCAGCAGCACTCAGGGCAACACTGAAGCTTTCTTT	CASSTQGNTEAFF
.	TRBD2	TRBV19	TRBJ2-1	TGTGCCAGTAGTATAATACTAGCGGGAACCAATGAGCAGTTCTTC	CASSIILAGTNEQFF
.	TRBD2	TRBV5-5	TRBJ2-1	TGTGCCAGCAGCGGTGTAGCGGGAGACGTCTACAATGAGCAGTTCTTC	CASSGVAGDVYNEQFF
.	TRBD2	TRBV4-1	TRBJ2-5	TGCGCCAGCAGCCCAACGGTACTAGCGTTCGAGACCCAGTACTTC	CASSPTVLAFETQYF
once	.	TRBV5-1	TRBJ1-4	TGCGCCAGCAGTTCAGGGAATAATGAAAAACTGTTTTTT	CASSSGNNEKLFF
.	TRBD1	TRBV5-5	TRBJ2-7	TGTGCCAGCACCCCAGGGGCAGGGGGCACCTACGAGCAGTACTTC	CASTPGAGGTYEQYF
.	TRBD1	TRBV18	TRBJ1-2	TGTGCCAGCGGAAAGACAGGGGGCGCGATTGGCTACACCTTC	CASGKTGGAIGYTF
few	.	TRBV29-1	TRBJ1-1	TGCAGCGTTGCCATGAACACTGAAGCTTTCTTT	CSVAMNTEAFF
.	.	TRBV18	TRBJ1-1	TGTGCCAGCTCACCCCGGGATATCAACACTGAAGCTTTCTTT	CASSPRDINTEAFF
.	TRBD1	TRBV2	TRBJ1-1	TGTGCCAGCACGGACAGGTTGAACACTGAAGCTTTCTTT	CASTDRLNTEAFF
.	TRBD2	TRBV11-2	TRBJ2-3	TGTGCCAGCAGCTCGTCCCCCCGGGGAGGGGATACGCAGTATTTT	CASSSSPRGGDTQYF
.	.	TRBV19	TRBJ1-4	TGTGCCAGTACCACAGGAGCAGCAACTAATGAAAAACTGTTTTTT	CASTTGAATNEKLFF
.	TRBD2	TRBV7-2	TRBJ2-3	TGTGCCAGCAGCAATAGCGGGAGGAGCACAGATACGCAGTATTTT	CASSNSGRSTDTQYF
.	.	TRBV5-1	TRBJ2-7	TGCGCCAGCAGCCTCGGACAGGCGGGGATTGGGTACGAGCAGTACTTC	CASSLGQAGIGYEQYF
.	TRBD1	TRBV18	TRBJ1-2	TGTGCCAGCTCATTCCCCCAGGGGGGAAATGGCTACACCTTC	CASSFPQGGNGYTF
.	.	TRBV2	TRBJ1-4	TGTGCCAGCAGGGATCACCCCGGCGGGGAACTGTTTTTT	CASRDHPGGELFF
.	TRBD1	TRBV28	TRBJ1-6	TGTGCCAGCAGTCTCCGGACAGGGGTAGGCTCACCCCTCCACTTT	CASSLRTGVGSPLHF
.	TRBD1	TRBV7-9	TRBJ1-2	TGTGCCAGCAGCTTGGGACAGGGCTTCGACGGCTACACCTTC	CASSLGQGFDGYTF
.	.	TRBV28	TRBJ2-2	TGTGCCAGCAGTTTAAGCCCAGGGGTGGCGGACACCGGGGAGCTGTTTTTT	CASSLSPGVADTGELFF
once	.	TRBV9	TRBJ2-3	TGTGCCAGCAGCGTAGAGACCGACTGGGATACGCAGTATTTT	CASSVETDWDTQYF
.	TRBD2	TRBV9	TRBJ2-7	TGTGCCAGCAGCGTAGCCGGGACTAGTTTATCCTACGAGCAGTACTTC	CASSVAGTSLSYEQYF
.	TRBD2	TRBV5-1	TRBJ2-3	TGCGCCAGCAGCTTGGTGGGAGGGAGAGATACGCAGTATTTT	CASSLVGGRDTQYF
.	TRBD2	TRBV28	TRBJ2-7	TGTGCCAGCAGTTTAACCGGGACTAGCGCCTACGAGCAGTACTTC	CASSLTGTSAYEQYF
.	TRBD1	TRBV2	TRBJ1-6	TGTGCCAGCAGTGAACTACCCTTACAGGGGAACGAGAATTCACCCCTCCACTTT	CASSELPLQGNENSPLHF
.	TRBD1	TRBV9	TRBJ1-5	TGTGCCAGCAGCGCGACCGGACAGGGAAATCAGCCCCAGCATTTT	CASSATGQGNQPQHF
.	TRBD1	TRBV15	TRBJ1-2	TGTGCCACCAGCTCACACACAGGGGATTATGGCTACACCTTC	CATSSHTGDYGYTF
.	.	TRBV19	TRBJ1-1	TGTGCCAGTAGTAACTGGGCTGTAACGGTTGAAGCTTTCTTT	CASSNWAVTVEAFF